Each of the 19 T cell receptor beta chains below was sequenced from the same sample in a study of blood T cell repertoires in COVID-19. TCRdb keeps only in-frame clones here, not all; method: immunoSEQ multiplex PCR. The table has about 99,000 clones, over 75% seen once. The sample taken for sequencing was peripheral blood. These receptors came from a human donor in a cohort sampled during active COVID-19.

The chain is built from TRBV6-6 and TRBJ1-3; 11 positions agree with TRBD1. CDR1 MNHNY and CDR2 SVGAGI come from the germline V gene (reference sequence). This CDR3 contains 16 residues. V was clipped by 6 bases and J by 7 bases; unmatched bases: 11. The DNA of the CDR3 is TGTGCCAGCAGAAAAGGGACAGGGGGTCCGGGGAACACCATATATTTT. Translating it yields CASRKGTGGPGNTIYF.

The chain links TRBV9 to TRBJ2-1, with D possibly TRBD2 on 7 matching bases. Germline CDR1 reads SGDLS; CDR2 reads YYNGEE. Trimming shortened V by 4 bases and J by 5 bases, and 16 bases separated the two germline ends. The CDR3 consists of 15 residues. CDR3 residues: CASSSGGGLDNEQFF. CDR3 nucleotides: TGTGCCAGCAGCTCTGGCGGGGGCCTCGACAATGAGCAGTTCTTC.

This clone was counted only a few times. The rearrangement uses TRBV4-1 and TRBJ2-7; weak D call: TRBD1 (5 bases). Trimming pared 0 bases from V and 2 bases from J, leaving 11 bases between. CDR3 length: 15 amino acids. CDR1 and CDR2 from the germline V gene are MGHRA and YSYEKL. CDR3 in amino acids: CASSQDRQSPYEQYF. The CDR3 nucleotides are TGCGCCAGCAGCCAAGATCGACAGTCCCCCTACGAGCAGTACTTC.

The genes are TRBV19 and TRBJ2-1; no reliable D call. CDR3 length: 11 residues. The germline V gene encodes CDR1 LNHDA and CDR2 SQIVND (reference sequence). The V end was cut by 9 bases, the J end by 8 bases, with 11 bases between. CDR3 sequence (DNA): TGTGCCAGCAAGGCCCGGGATGAGCAGTTCTTC. Its translation: CASKARDEQFF.

This clone showed up just once. This chain connects TRBV11-2 to TRBJ2-7, with 9 bases fitting TRBD2. V was clipped by 2 bases and J by 4 bases; unmatched bases: 9. The CDR3 contains 16 residues. The germline gives CDR1 SGHAT, CDR2 FQNNGV. The CDR3 coding sequence is TGTGCCAGCAGCTTACAGGGAAGCGGGGGGTTGTACGAGCAGTACTTC. Encoded protein: CASSLQGSGGLYEQYF.

The chain carries TRBV7-3 and TRBJ2-1, with D possibly being TRBD2 (5 bases). V was cut by 3 bases and J by 6 bases, with 15 bases left in between. The CDR3 length is 15 residues. The germline CDR1 and CDR2 sequences are SGHTA and FQGTGA. CDR3 in DNA: TGTGCCAGCAGCTTTGGAGGTACTAGAAGCAATGAGCAGTTCTTC. It yields the protein CASSFGGTRSNEQFF.

This chain connects TRBV5-5 to TRBJ2-7, with D perhaps TRBD1 (6 bases). The V gene lost 4 bases and the J gene lost 4 bases, with 18 bases spanning the gap. CDR1 is SGHKS, CDR2 YYEKEE, per germline (reference sequence). The CDR3 length is 15 residues. CDR3 sequence (DNA): TGTGCCAGCAGCCAAGCCCCCTCCGGACAGTACGAGCAGTACTTC. Translated: CASSQAPSGQYEQYF.

This clone has a single count. The chain uses TRBV28 and TRBJ1-2; TRBD1 matches at 9 bases. Per the germline V gene, CDR1 is MDHEN and CDR2 is SYDVKM. The trim removed 10 bases at V and 7 bases at J, leaving 16 bases unmatched. The CDR3 covers 15 residues. The CDR3 here is CATPRGQGKVGGYTF. The CDR3 DNA follows: TGTGCCACCCCGAGAGGACAGGGGAAAGTTGGTGGCTACACCTTC.

The chain has TRBV5-1 and TRBJ2-7, with a possible D match to TRBD2 (5 bases). The ends were cut back, 5 bases at V and 7 bases at J, with 19 bases in the middle. The CDR3 contains 14 residues. In germline, CDR1 is SGHRS, CDR2 YFSETQ. CDR3 sequence: CASSSEGLVWEQYF. The CDR3 DNA reads as TGCGCCAGCAGTTCAGAGGGCCTGGTATGGGAGCAGTACTTC.

The chain links TRBV6-5 to TRBJ2-7, with D maybe TRBD1 (5 bases). The CDR3 is 13 amino acids. CDR1 is MNHEY and CDR2 is SVGAGI in the germline V gene. V was clipped by 0 bases and J by 4 bases, with 7 bases between them. CDR3 sequence: CASSYSTVYEQYF. DNA of the CDR3: TGTGCCAGCAGTTACTCGACAGTTTACGAGCAGTACTTC.

This clone was seen a single time. The V gene is TRBV25-1, the J gene TRBJ2-3; 9 positions match TRBD2. Per the germline V gene, CDR1 is MGHDK and CDR2 is SYGVNS. Unmatched junction bases numbered 6, after V lost 4 bases and J lost 4 bases. This CDR3 has 15 amino acids. The CDR3 spells CASSVLAGSADTQYF. DNA of the CDR3: TGTGCCAGCAGTGTACTAGCGGGTAGTGCAGATACGCAGTATTTT.

The chain couples TRBV5-1 to TRBJ2-5; 7 bases are a match to TRBD2. V shed 3 bases and J 4 bases; nucleotides not matched to a gene: 9. Germline assignment: CDR1 SGHRS and CDR2 YFSETQ. The CDR3 extends over 15 amino acids. In nucleotides, the CDR3 is TGCGCCAGCAGCTGGCTCGGGGGGTTGGGAGAGACCCAGTACTTC. This translates into CASSWLGGLGETQYF.

The chain uses TRBV13 and TRBJ2-5; D gene ambiguous. The CDR3 spans 13 residues. CDR1 PRHDT and CDR2 FYEKMQ come from the germline V gene (reference sequence). The V and J ends lost 4 bases and 5 bases respectively, with 11 bases between them. Here the CDR3 DNA reads TGTGCCAGCAGCTCAATGAACGCGGAGACCCAGTACTTC. Translated: CASSSMNAETQYF.

This chain connects TRBV6-1 to TRBJ2-3; a weak D match, TRBD1 (5 bases). Trimming removed 1 base at V and 8 bases at J, with 7 bases between. The CDR3 extends over 12 amino acids. CDR1 is MNHNS and CDR2 is SASEGT in the germline V gene. The CDR3 DNA reads TGTGCCAGCAGTGAAGTTAGGGGTACGCAGTATTTT. It is translated as CASSEVRGTQYF.

This chain joins TRBV28 and TRBJ1-5; the D is unclear. V lost 2 bases to trimming and J lost 4 bases, with 12 bases between them. The CDR3 is 15 residues long. The germline gives CDR1 MDHEN, CDR2 SYDVKM. The CDR3 loop reads CASSLISGKNQPQHF. The CDR3 region has the DNA TGTGCCAGCAGTTTAATCTCGGGGAAGAATCAGCCCCAGCATTTT.

V is TRBV19 and J is TRBJ1-2, with D perhaps matching TRBD1 (6 bases). V was pared by 6 bases and J by 6 bases, with 20 bases between. Germline V gene data show CDR1 as LNHDA and CDR2 as SQIVND (reference sequence). This CDR3 contains 15 residues. CDR3 protein: CASRPVGQGSDGYTF. The CDR3, as DNA: TGTGCCAGTAGGCCTGTGGGGCAGGGGTCTGATGGCTACACCTTC.

The chain has TRBV7-8 and TRBJ2-1; the match to TRBD1 covers 7 bases. Germline values: CDR1 SGHVS, CDR2 FQNEAQ. V trimming: 2 bases; J trimming: 8 bases; junction bases outside the gene matches: 9. CDR3 size: 15 residues. CDR3 amino acids: CASSLWDTGDHEQFF. The DNA for the CDR3 is TGTGCCAGCAGCTTATGGGACACAGGGGACCATGAGCAGTTCTTC.

The chain employs TRBV28 and TRBJ2-3, with D uncertain. Trimming removed 1 base from V and 5 bases from J, with 4 bases in between. Per the germline V gene, CDR1 is MDHEN and CDR2 is SYDVKM. The CDR3 has 12 residues. This chain's CDR3 is CASSLSGDTQYF. The CDR3 DNA is TGTGCCAGCAGTTTATCAGGAGATACGCAGTATTTT.

The J gene is TRBJ2-4, the V gene TRBV7-9, with TRBD2 matching 11 bases. CDR3 length: 18 residues. J gave up 2 bases and V 5 bases, and 11 bases lay outside the gene matches. Germline loops: CDR1 SEHNR, CDR2 FQNEAQ (reference sequence). The CDR3 sequence is CASSPRLAGGLTKNIQYF. For the CDR3, the DNA is TGTGCCAGCAGCCCCCGTTTAGCGGGAGGGTTGACCAAAAACATTCAGTACTTC.